Listed below are T cell receptor beta chains from one sample, sequenced in a study of cytotoxic CD8 clonotypes in ibrutinib-treated CLL. Clones were sequenced by immunoSEQ multiplex PCR, and TCRdb holds only the in-frame ones, with some missing. Altogether about 300,000 clones are present, 65% to 85% being singletons, with the ten largest covering around 6%. Here the sequenced sample was PBMCs, taken at disease progression, from a patient treated with ibrutinib. These receptors all stem from a human donor with chronic lymphocytic leukemia. CDR3s include the opening cysteine and the closing phenylalanine or tryptophan. The D gene is left open where the match is weak. Size tells how often a clone was seen (once, few, many) or the class of an expanded clone, and some rows leave it out.

D gene	J gene	V gene	clone size	CDR3 protein	CDR3 DNA
.	TRBJ2-2	TRBV7-9	few	CASSFKNTGELFF	TGTGCCAGCAGTTTTAAGAACACCGGGGAGCTGTTTTTT
TRBD2	TRBJ2-7	TRBV5-1	.	CASSLETSGFYEQYF	TGCGCCAGCAGCTTGGAGACTAGCGGTTTCTACGAGCAGTACTTC
TRBD1	TRBJ1-3	TRBV5-6	.	CASRARTGFFSGNTIYF	TGTGCCAGCAGGGCCCGGACAGGGTTCTTCTCTGGAAACACCATATATTTT
TRBD2	TRBJ2-1	TRBV4-2	.	CASSQGLTSGGYNEQFF	TGTGCCAGCAGCCAAGGATTAACTAGCGGGGGCTACAATGAGCAGTTCTTC
.	TRBJ1-1	TRBV7-9	.	CASSFTSPMNTEAFF	TGTGCCAGCAGCTTTACATCCCCAATGAACACTGAAGCTTTCTTT
TRBD2	TRBJ2-1	TRBV2	.	CASTPPGLAGYWEQFF	TGTGCCAGCACCCCGCCTGGACTAGCGGGGTACTGGGAGCAGTTCTTC
TRBD1	TRBJ2-5	TRBV4-1	.	CASSQGARTGGHETQYF	TGCGCCAGCAGCCAAGGGGCACGGACAGGGGGCCATGAGACCCAGTACTTC
.	TRBJ2-7	TRBV11-2	few	CASSLGGFNEQYF	TGTGCCAGCAGCTTAGGAGGTTTCAACGAGCAGTACTTC
.	TRBJ1-6	TRBV4-1	.	CASSQLQGYNSPLHF	TGCGCCAGCAGCCAATTACAGGGTTATAATTCACCCCTCCACTTT
TRBD1	TRBJ2-3	TRBV29-1	.	CSVERQGATDTQYF	TGCAGCGTTGAGAGACAGGGGGCCACAGATACGCAGTATTTT
TRBD1	TRBJ2-2	TRBV13	.	CASSAGQGAGELFF	TGTGCCAGCAGCGCCGGACAGGGAGCCGGGGAGCTGTTTTTT
.	TRBJ2-7	TRBV20-1	.	CSARVTSLRNF	TGCAGTGCTAGAGTTACCTCCCTCCGAAACTTC
.	TRBJ1-4	TRBV2	.	CASEEGSNEKLFF	TGTGCCAGCGAGGAGGGATCTAATGAAAAACTGTTTTTT
.	TRBJ1-2	TRBV2	.	CASSGQQANYGYTF	TGTGCCAGCAGTGGACAGCAAGCGAACTATGGCTACACCTTC
.	TRBJ2-1	TRBV5-6	.	CASSLARLNSYNEQFF	TGTGCCAGCAGCTTGGCCCGCCTTAACTCCTACAATGAGCAGTTCTTC
.	TRBJ1-4	TRBV2	.	CASSDLQGANEKLFF	TGTGCCAGCAGTGATCTACAGGGAGCTAATGAAAAACTGTTTTTT
TRBD1	TRBJ1-6	TRBV29-1	few	CSARQGKESPLHF	TGCAGCGCCCGACAGGGTAAAGAATCACCCCTCCACTTT
.	TRBJ2-7	TRBV9	.	CASSVHGDYALYEQYF	TGTGCCAGCAGCGTACACGGTGACTATGCCCTCTACGAGCAGTACTTC
.	TRBJ1-2	TRBV11-2	few	CASSLAQGNYGYTF	TGTGCCAGCAGCTTAGCCCAGGGGAACTATGGCTACACCTTC
TRBD1	TRBJ1-1	TRBV10-3	.	CAISPGQGGVTEAFF	TGTGCCATCAGCCCGGGACAGGGGGGCGTGACTGAAGCTTTCTTT
.	TRBJ2-1	TRBV28	.	CASTDKLGRLVGNEQFF	TGTGCCAGCACCGACAAACTAGGACGACTCGTTGGCAATGAGCAGTTCTTC
.	TRBJ1-1	TRBV7-2	.	CASSTRQRREAFF	TGTGCCAGCAGCACCCGACAGAGGCGTGAAGCTTTCTTT
.	TRBJ1-2	TRBV7-8	.	CASSEGGYGYTF	TGTGCCAGCAGTGAGGGGGGCTACGGCTACACCTTC
TRBD2	TRBJ2-7	TRBV9	once	CASSGSGRASGEQYF	TGTGCCAGCAGCGGTAGCGGGAGGGCCTCGGGGGAGCAGTACTTC
.	TRBJ2-1	TRBV5-5	.	CASSPESGSSYNEQFF	TGTGCCAGCAGCCCCGAAAGCGGAAGCTCCTACAATGAGCAGTTCTTC
TRBD1	TRBJ1-2	TRBV18	.	CASSPPTGYYGYTF	TGTGCCAGCTCACCGCCGACAGGGTACTATGGCTACACCTTC
TRBD2	TRBJ2-3	TRBV4-1	few	CASSQVPGLAVVTDTQYF	TGCGCCAGCAGCCAAGTCCCGGGACTAGCGGTAGTCACAGATACGCAGTATTTT
TRBD1	TRBJ1-6	TRBV7-2	.	CASTLQGVYNSPLHF	TGTGCCAGCACCCTACAGGGGGTCTATAATTCACCCCTCCACTTT
TRBD1	TRBJ2-7	TRBV18	.	CASSPGQQYEQYF	TGTGCCAGCTCACCGGGACAGCAATACGAGCAGTACTTC
.	TRBJ1-1	TRBV19	few	CASHDRLNTEAFF	TGTGCCAGCCATGACAGGCTAAACACTGAAGCTTTCTTT
.	TRBJ2-7	TRBV4-1	.	CASSRTPGGISYEQYF	TGCGCCAGCAGCCGCACACCCGGGGGCATCTCCTACGAGCAGTACTTC
.	TRBJ1-2	TRBV6-5	.	CASSPNERGDGYTF	TGTGCCAGCAGTCCGAACGAGAGGGGGGACGGCTACACCTTC
TRBD1	TRBJ2-7	TRBV7-8	.	CASRHSTGLERYEQYF	TGTGCCAGCAGACATTCGACAGGGCTGGAGAGGTACGAGCAGTACTTC
TRBD2	TRBJ2-7	TRBV27	.	CASSSVVGAGGGEQYF	TGTGCCAGCAGCTCGGTGGTTGGAGCGGGGGGGGGCGAGCAGTACTTC
TRBD1	TRBJ2-3	TRBV5-1	once	CASSSTGATDTQYF	TGCGCCAGCAGCTCGACAGGGGCCACAGATACGCAGTATTTT
.	TRBJ2-5	TRBV13	.	CASSLRLQETQYF	TGTGCCAGTAGCTTAAGGTTACAAGAGACCCAGTACTTC
.	TRBJ2-5	TRBV29-1	.	CSVDLLGGRAQYF	TGCAGCGTTGACTTACTTGGAGGTCGGGCCCAGTACTTC
.	TRBJ1-1	TRBV6-5	.	CASRYKATVNTEAFF	TGTGCCAGCAGATATAAGGCGACGGTGAACACTGAAGCTTTCTTT
.	TRBJ2-3	TRBV1	once	CTSSQDLRGRGICTDTQYF	TGCACCAGCAGCCAAGATCTGCGCGGGAGGGGAATTTGCACAGATACGCAGTATTTT
.	TRBJ2-7	TRBV14	.	CASRRTGPGISEQYF	TGTGCCAGCAGACGCACAGGGCCAGGGATCTCTGAGCAGTACTTC
TRBD1	TRBJ2-1	TRBV7-6	.	CASSSGQGYEQFF	TGTGCCAGCAGCTCGGGACAGGGCTATGAGCAGTTCTTC
.	TRBJ2-1	TRBV7-3	.	CASSLILAGEQFF	TGTGCCAGCAGCTTAATACTAGCTGGTGAGCAGTTCTTC
.	TRBJ2-1	TRBV27	.	CASRGPGNEQFF	TGTGCCAGCAGGGGACCGGGGAATGAGCAGTTCTTC